The 32 T cell receptor beta chains reported below all come from one sample, sequenced in a study of T cell repertoires and leukemia-associated antigens. What these receptors recognize is not known. Using its own MiXCR run on the 5' RACE reads, TCRdb lists one record per CDR3 protein. The sample carries 9,500 to 15,000 distinct CDR3 sequences, under 50% recorded once. Sequences were obtained from CD3+ T cells sorted from blood and cultured. The receptors shown here come from a female donor in good health.

This clonotype came up many times. The chain is built from TRBV20-1 and TRBJ1-1; TRBD1 is a possible D gene (6 bases). Trimming cost V 5 bases and J 5 bases, with 12 bases left between them. Germline loops: CDR1 DFQATT, CDR2 SNEGSKA (reference sequence). The CDR3 length is 12 residues. The CDR3 here is CSAPVTGTEAFF. The CDR3 DNA reads as TGCAGTGCTCCCGTCACAGGGACTGAAGCTTTCTTT.

The chain is built from TRBV4-1 and TRBJ1-1; D is uncertain. The CDR3 contains 15 residues. Germline V lookup: CDR1 MGHRA, CDR2 YSYEKL. Trimming removed 1 base from V and 6 bases from J, with 15 bases in between. The DNA of the CDR3 is TGCGCCAGCAGCCAAGTGAGGTGGCAGCTCGCTGAAGCTTTCTTT. Residues: CASSQVRWQLAEAFF.

This clonotype was detected once. The chain joins TRBV20-1 to TRBJ2-7; weak D call: TRBD2 (5 bases). V was trimmed by 6 bases and J by 3 bases, leaving 9 bases between them. The CDR3 runs 11 residues. Germline CDR1 is DFQATT and CDR2 is SNEGSKA (reference sequence). The CDR3 is CSAEDFYEQYF. CDR3 DNA sequence: TGCAGTGCGGAGGACTTCTACGAGCAGTACTTC.

The sample holds a few counts of this clonotype. J is TRBJ1-5 and V is TRBV7-8; D is unclear. V lost 1 base and J lost 5, with 15 bases in between. CDR1 and CDR2 from the germline V gene are SGHVS and FQNEAQ. The CDR3 runs to 16 residues. The CDR3 nucleotides are TGTGCCAGCAGCTTAGTTAGCTGGAGGCCAGATCAGCCCCAGCATTTT. Amino acids: CASSLVSWRPDQPQHF. Full variable domain (outside the CDR3, taken from reference TRBV7-8 and TRBJ1-5): GAGVSQSPRYKVAKRGQDVALRCDPISGHVSLFWYQQALGQGPEFLTYFQNEAQLDKSGLPSDRFFAERPEGSVSTLKIQRTQQEDSAVYLCASSLVSWRPDQPQHFGDGTRLSIL.

The V and J genes are TRBV11-2 and TRBJ2-3; TRBD2 aligns across 9 bases. V lost 4 bases and J lost 0; bases outside the gene matches: 2. CDR1 is SGHAT and CDR2 is FQNNGV in the germline V gene. The CDR3 spans 15 residues. CDR3 coding DNA: TGTGCCAGCAGCTCTAGCGGGATAAGCACAGATACGCAGTATTTT. This sequence encodes CASSSSGISTDTQYF.

Regarding this clonotype: A clone one base away is much larger, so this may be a read error. The CDR3 DNA sequence: TGTGTCAGCAGCTTAAAGGTGGGGGACACTGAAGCTTTCTTT. Its protein is CVSSLKVGDTEAFF. The rearrangement links TRBV7-3 to TRBJ1-1, with a weak D call TRBD1 (5 bases). The CDR3 totals 14 residues. Germline loops: CDR1 SGHTA, CDR2 FQGTGA.

This clonotype rates as medium-sized. The chain is built from TRBV9 and TRBJ2-1; the D call may be TRBD1 or TRBD2 (5 bases each). V was cut by 0 bases and J by 6 bases, with 10 bases left in between. The CDR3 consists of 14 residues. The germline CDR1 and CDR2 sequences are SGDLS and YYNGEE. CDR3 amino acids: CASSVAGLPNEQFF. CDR3 nucleotides: TGTGCCAGCAGCGTAGCGGGGCTTCCCAATGAGCAGTTCTTC.

This clonotype is medium-sized in the sample. The chain joins TRBV30 to TRBJ2-5; maybe TRBD1 (6 bases). CDR3 size: 14 residues. V was trimmed by 5 bases and J by 0 bases, leaving 13 bases between them. CDR1 GTSNPN and CDR2 SVGIG come from the germline V gene (reference sequence). Here the CDR3 reads CAWAFWTDQETQYF. DNA for the CDR3: TGTGCCTGGGCGTTTTGGACAGACCAAGAGACCCAGTACTTC.

Concerning this clonotype itself: This sequence may be a read error, since a much larger clone differs from it by one base. The CDR3 carries no conserved terminal phenylalanine or tryptophan, so it likely arises from a read error. The chain recombines TRBV12-3 or TRBV12-4 with TRBJ2-7; no definite D call. The CDR3 has 12 residues. V lost 5 bases, J lost 7 bases, and 12 bases lay in between. CDR3 protein: CASSRAVGEQYL. CDR3 DNA sequence: TGTGCCAGCAGTCGGGCCGTAGGGGAGCAGTACCTC.

In its sample, this clonotype is medium-sized. The chain links TRBV6-5 to TRBJ1-6, with D unclear. This CDR3 is built from 15 residues. Germline V gene lookup returns CDR1 MNHEY and CDR2 SVGAGI. V lost 5 bases and J lost 0, with 8 bases in between. The CDR3 reads CASSTSSSYNSPLHF. The CDR3 DNA reads as TGTGCCAGCAGTACATCGAGCTCCTATAATTCACCCCTCCACTTT.

This clonotype appeared a few times. The genes are TRBV5-1 and TRBJ2-7, with 7 bases lining up with TRBD1. V gave up 0 bases and J gave up 4 bases; unmatched junction bases: 7. The germline CDR1 and CDR2 sequences are SGHRS and YFSETQ. This CDR3 comprises 15 residues. The CDR3 region is CASSLETGIGYEQYF. CDR3 DNA sequence: TGCGCCAGCAGCTTGGAGACAGGGATTGGGTACGAGCAGTACTTC.

By sample fraction, this clonotype is medium-sized. Written as DNA, the CDR3 is TGTGCCAGCAGCATCCGCTCTGGGGCCAACGTCCTGACTTTC. Translating gives CASSIRSGANVLTF. The chain is built from TRBV7-2 and TRBJ2-6, with D unclear. Germline V lookup: CDR1 SGHTA, CDR2 FQGNSA. The CDR3 loop spans 14 amino acids. Trimming shortened V by 5 bases and J by 0 bases, and 5 bases separated the two germline ends.

This clonotype was seen at least ten times. V and J are TRBV20-1 and TRBJ2-6; D unresolved. The CDR3 consists of 14 residues. The germline V gene has CDR1 DFQATT and CDR2 SNEGSKA (reference sequence). Deletions cut 7 bases from V and 0 bases from J, with 10 bases between. CDR3 sequence: CSGRLSSGANVLTF. CDR3 sequence (DNA): TGCAGTGGGCGACTGAGCTCTGGGGCCAACGTCCTGACTTTC.

The chain carries TRBV7-2 and TRBJ2-3, with unresolved D. CDR3 size: 13 residues. Germline loops: CDR1 SGHTA, CDR2 FQGNSA. V was clipped by 9 bases and J by 4 bases, with 14 bases between them. The CDR3 bases are TGTGCCAGTAAACGGCCGACGGCAGATACGCAGTATTTT. Amino acid sequence: CASKRPTADTQYF.

This clonotype was seen only once. The rearrangement joins TRBV20-1 to TRBJ2-3, with 7 bases matching TRBD2. The V and J ends lost 3 bases and 5 bases, in that order; junction bases with no gene match: 11. This CDR3 has 15 residues. Germline V lookup: CDR1 DFQATT, CDR2 SNEGSKA (reference sequence). CDR3 sequence reads: CSASLREGPGDTQYF. The CDR3, as DNA: TGCAGTGCTAGCCTAAGGGAGGGCCCGGGAGATACGCAGTATTTT.

This sequence joins TRBV29-1 and TRBJ2-7; D is perhaps TRBD1 or TRBD2 (5 bases each). This CDR3 region has 12 residues. CDR1 is SQVTM and CDR2 is ANQGSEA in the germline V gene. Trimming left V 5 bases short and J 2 bases short, with 10 bases between. The CDR3 nucleotides read TGCAGCGTTCTCGGGACGGCCTACGAGCAGTACTTC. This sequence encodes CSVLGTAYEQYF.

This clonotype appeared a few times. The V and J genes are TRBV7-9 and TRBJ2-7, with D perhaps TRBD2 (6 bases). V was cut by 11 bases and J by 7 bases, with 21 bases left in between. The CDR3 runs to 13 residues. Germline V gene sequence: CDR1 SEHNR, CDR2 FQNEAQ (reference sequence). CDR3 nucleotides: TGTGCCCTCGAGGGAGGACCCCGGGGTGAGCAGTACTTC. This sequence encodes CALEGGPRGEQYF.

By share, this clonotype counts as medium-sized (0.01 to 0.1%). This chain connects TRBV30 to TRBJ2-1; D not certain. The V gene's germline CDR1 is GTSNPN and CDR2 SVGIG (reference sequence). The CDR3 is 11 residues long. V lost 1 base and J 7 bases, leaving 5 bases between the germline ends. In DNA form, the CDR3 reads TGTGCCTGGAGTGACCGGAATGAGCAGTTCTTC. It encodes CAWSDRNEQFF. The full variable domain, rest sourced from reference TRBV30 and TRBJ2-1, is SQTIHQWPATLVQPVGSPLSLECTVEGTSNPNLYWYRQAAGRGLQLLFYSVGIGQISSEVPQNLSASRPQDRQFILSSKKLLLSDSGFYLCAWSDRNEQFFGPGTRLTVL.

At least ten counts were recorded for this clonotype. The CDR3 DNA sequence: TGTGCCAGCATTCAACTAGGCCCATTGGGAGATACGCAGTATTTT. Translation: CASIQLGPLGDTQYF. The genes are TRBV2 and TRBJ2-3; D is possibly TRBD2 (5 bases). Germline V gene lookup returns CDR1 SNHLY and CDR2 FYNNEI. V gave up 7 bases and J gave up 5 bases, with 19 bases separating them. This CDR3 comprises 15 residues.

The chain couples TRBV27 to TRBJ2-7; 7 bases are shared with TRBD2. The V gene's germline CDR1 is MNHEY and CDR2 SMNVEV (reference sequence). CDR3 size: 19 residues. V shed 1 base, J shed 1 base, and the junction held 16 bases outside the gene matches. The CDR3 sequence: CASSLLGSSGSGVSYEQYF. The CDR3 region has the DNA TGTGCCAGCAGTTTATTAGGGTCTAGCGGCTCGGGAGTTTCCTACGAGCAGTACTTC.

In its sample, this clonotype was seen many times. The V call is TRBV30, the J call TRBJ2-7; D could derive from TRBD1 or TRBD2 (5 bases each). The germline V gene has CDR1 GTSNPN and CDR2 SVGIG (reference sequence). The CDR3 length is 14 residues. V gave up 2 bases and J gave up 0 bases, with 11 bases separating them. The chain's CDR3 is CAWSMGPSSYEQYF. The CDR3 DNA reads TGTGCCTGGAGTATGGGACCGAGCTCCTACGAGCAGTACTTC.

The DNA for the CDR3 is TGCGCCAGCAGCTCTGGGACTAGCGGGATTTTCACAGATACGCAGTATTTT. It translates to CASSSGTSGIFTDTQYF. V gene TRBV5-1 combines with J gene TRBJ2-3; 13 bases match TRBD2. V lost 3 bases, J lost 2 bases, and 6 bases stayed unmatched. Germline V gene data show CDR1 as SGHRS and CDR2 as YFSETQ. The CDR3 spans 17 residues. Full variable domain (rest looked up from reference TRBV5-1 and TRBJ2-3): KAGVTQTPRYLIKTRGQQVTLSCSPISGHRSVSWYQQTPGQGLQFLFEYFSETQRNKGNFPGRFSGRQFSNSRSEMNVSTLELGDSALYLCASSSGTSGIFTDTQYFGPGTRLTVL.

The rearrangement links TRBV29-1 to TRBJ2-1, with 11 bases that match TRBD2. The J segment lost 5 bases and the V segment lost 6 bases, leaving 9 bases of the junction unmatched. Germline V CDR1 and CDR2: SQVTM, ANQGSEA. The CDR3 extends over 15 amino acids. CDR3 sequence: CSVGRGTSGNNEQFF. CDR3 DNA sequence: TGCAGCGTGGGAAGGGGGACTAGCGGTAACAATGAGCAGTTCTTC.

The chain carries TRBV20-1 and TRBJ2-7; D is ambiguous. Per the germline V gene, CDR1 is DFQATT and CDR2 is SNEGSKA (reference sequence). Trimming removed 2 bases from V and 3 bases from J, with 11 bases in between. The CDR3 has 13 residues. In DNA, the CDR3 is TGCAGTGCTAGATTCGCCTCGGACTACGAGCAGTACTTC. This encodes CSARFASDYEQYF.

This rearrangement joins TRBV6-5 to TRBJ2-3; 8 bases line up with TRBD2. Per the germline V gene, CDR1 is MNHEY and CDR2 is SVGAGI. V gave up 3 bases and J gave up 3 bases; unmatched junction bases: 5. The CDR3 length is 15 residues. CDR3 sequence reads: CASSYLGRGTDTQYF. CDR3 coding DNA: TGTGCCAGCAGTTATCTCGGGAGGGGAACAGATACGCAGTATTTT.

The chain employs TRBV12-3 or TRBV12-4 and TRBJ1-1; 7 bases map to TRBD1. The ends lost 6 bases at V and 7 bases at J; junction bases unmatched: 11. The CDR3 runs 14 residues. The CDR3: CASRSNRGRLEAFF. The DNA for the CDR3 is TGTGCCAGCAGATCCAACAGGGGACGTCTTGAAGCTTTCTTT.

To note about this clonotype: Because the CDR3 is missing its conserved closing phenylalanine or tryptophan, this is likely a read error. The rearrangement joins TRBV20-1 to TRBJ1-2; D unresolved. From germline, CDR1 is DFQATT and CDR2 SNEGSKA (reference sequence). CDR3 length: 13 residues. This chain's CDR3 is CSAPPGANYGYTL. CDR3 nucleotides: TGCAGCGCTCCCCCCGGGGCTAACTATGGCTACACCCTC.

This clonotype was picked up a small number of times. This chain connects TRBV6-5 to TRBJ1-1, with 7 bases lining up with TRBD1. V gave up 5 bases and J gave up 0 bases; unmatched junction bases: 12. CDR3 length: 17 residues. Germline CDR1 reads MNHEY; CDR2 reads SVGAGI. CDR3 residues: CASSPTWTGVMNTEAFF. CDR3 bases: TGTGCCAGCAGTCCAACCTGGACAGGAGTCATGAACACTGAAGCTTTCTTT.

Judged by abundance, this clonotype is medium-sized. The V gene is TRBV11-2, the J gene TRBJ2-7; TRBD1 might be the D (6 bases). The CDR3 consists of 13 residues. Germline lookup yields CDR1 SGHAT and CDR2 FQNNGV. V dropped 7 bases and J dropped 3 bases, with 13 bases sitting between them. CDR3 coding DNA: TGTGCCAGCAAGGGGCCAGGGGTCTACGAGCAGTACTTC. As protein: CASKGPGVYEQYF.

In its sample, this clonotype is medium-sized (0.01 to 0.1%). The chain joins TRBV24-1 to TRBJ2-1; D is unresolved. CDR3 length: 14 residues. Looked up from germline, CDR1 is KGHDR and CDR2 is SFDVKD. The germline V and J ends were trimmed by 3 bases and 7 bases, with 12 bases remaining between them. The CDR3 nucleotides are TGTGCCACCAGTGATGCTCGCTTGGGGAATGAGCAGTTCTTC. This translates into CATSDARLGNEQFF.

Of note for this clonotype: Sequence at one end of the junction differs from germline and may be a read error. The chain employs TRBV6-4 and TRBJ2-2; no reliable D call. CDR1 MRHNA and CDR2 SNTAGT come from the germline V gene. The CDR3 has 15 amino acids. CDR3 nucleotides: TGTGCCAGCAGTGACGGAATAGGCGACGGCGAGGAGCTGTCTTTT. It translates to CASSDGIGDGEELSF.

The sample holds one count of this clonotype. The chain uses TRBV19 and TRBJ2-7; D assignment may be TRBD1 or TRBD2 (5 bases each). Trimming took off 11 bases at V and 0 bases at J, with 20 bases between the two ends. The CDR3 sequence is 15 residues long. Germline-derived CDR1 and CDR2 are LNHDA and SQIVND (reference sequence). CDR3 region: CACRPPGPSSYEQYF. The CDR3 DNA reads TGTGCCTGTCGACCGCCGGGGCCAAGCTCCTACGAGCAGTACTTC.